The 6 T cell receptor beta chains listed next were all sequenced from one sample in a study of CD8 T cells in Susac syndrome. The authors reverse transcribed about 0.5 to 1 ug RNA with random hexamers. TCRdb analysed the immunoSEQ multiplex PCR reads with MiXCR anew, one entry per CDR3 protein. In the table there are about 200,000 distinct CDR3 sequences, roughly 92% of which are singletons. The sequencing sample was made of CD4+ T cells from PBMCs. The receptors come from a human donor in good health.

The V call is TRBV9, the J call TRBJ1-6; 9 bases are a match to TRBD1. V shed 4 bases and J 5 bases; nucleotides not matched to a gene: 13. CDR1 and CDR2 (germline): SGDLS, YYNGEE. This CDR3 is built from 18 residues. In DNA, the CDR3 is TGTGCCAGCAGCTTAATTTACCGGGACAGGGTGAATAATTCACCCCTCCACTTT. Residues: CASSLIYRDRVNNSPLHF.

The CDR3: CASSQDPPSGGRGDTQYF. Here the CDR3 DNA reads TGTGCCAGCAGCCAAGATCCCCCCAGCGGGGGGCGGGGAGATACGCAGTATTTT. The rearrangement links TRBV4-2 to TRBJ2-3; 9 bases align to TRBD2. The trim removed 0 bases at V and 5 bases at J, leaving 12 bases unmatched. Per germline, CDR1 LGHNA and CDR2 YNFKEQ. This CDR3 is 18 amino acids long.

The chain uses TRBV18 and TRBJ2-7, with no clear D. Germline V gene lookup returns CDR1 KGHSH and CDR2 LQKENI. CDR3 length: 15 amino acids. Trimming removed 0 bases at V and 2 bases at J, with 11 bases between. The CDR3 nucleotides are TGTGCCAGCTCACCACCAACTCCAGGAGCCTACGAGCAGTACTTC. Translating gives CASSPPTPGAYEQYF.

This chain links TRBV12-3 or TRBV12-4 with TRBJ1-2; TRBD1 might be the D (5 bases). V was trimmed by 2 bases and J by 2 bases, leaving 15 bases between them. This CDR3 comprises 16 residues. The CDR3 protein is CASSLKPARVNYGYTF. The CDR3 DNA sequence: TGTGCCAGCAGTTTAAAGCCCGCCAGGGTCAACTATGGCTACACCTTC.

For the CDR3, the DNA is TGCGCCAGCAGCCCCGCCGGAGCCAGGGAGCAGTTCTTC. Its protein is CASSPAGAREQFF. The genes are TRBV5-1 and TRBJ2-1; D call uncertain. CDR1 is SGHRS, CDR2 YFSETQ, per germline. This CDR3 region has 13 residues. The V end lost 4 bases, the J end lost 10 bases, and 15 bases lay between the germline ends. The whole variable domain, filled in from reference TRBV5-1 and TRBJ2-1, reads KAGVTQTPRYLIKTRGQQVTLSCSPISGHRSVSWYQQTPGQGLQFLFEYFSETQRNKGNFPGRFSGRQFSNSRSEMNVSTLELGDSALYLCASSPAGAREQFFGPGTRLTVL.

The gene calls are TRBV10-2 and TRBJ1-2; no definite D call. Trimming pared 8 bases from V and 4 bases from J, leaving 11 bases between. In germline, CDR1 is WSHSY, CDR2 SAAADI. The CDR3 covers 12 residues. In DNA form, the CDR3 reads TGCGCCAGCTCCGACATTTTCTATGGCTACACCTTC. Translating it yields CASSDIFYGYTF.